This entry lists 24 T cell receptor beta chains sequenced from one sample in a study of Graves' ophthalmopathy and Graves' hyperthyroidism. Amplification targeted the TCR beta CDR3 regions, with RNA transcripts as the source material. RT-PCR was first run with HTBI primers, then multiplex PCR in a second round. In TCRdb, the multiplex PCR reads were re-called with MiXCR into one record per CDR3 protein. The sample yields 200,000 to 250,000 distinct CDR3 sequences, 20% to 25% seen once. Input material: peripheral blood. These TCRs come from a woman in her 50s with Graves' ophthalmopathy.

As concerns this clonotype: A much larger clonotype is one base distant, so this may be a read error. The genes are TRBV12-3 or TRBV12-4 and TRBJ2-5, with D possibly being TRBD2 (6 bases). The CDR3 totals 14 residues. CDR3: CTSSLNAGGETQYF. The CDR3 nucleotides are TGTACCAGCAGTTTAAATGCCGGGGGAGAGACCCAGTACTTC.

At least ten counts were recorded for this clonotype. V usage is TRBV7-3 and J usage is TRBJ2-2; D call uncertain. V was shortened by 5 bases and J by 4 bases, with 14 bases between the two germline ends. CDR1 and CDR2 from the germline V gene are SGHTA and FQGTGA. The CDR3 length is 15 residues. The chain's CDR3 is CASSPTQFGTGELFF. DNA of the CDR3: TGTGCCAGCAGCCCAACCCAGTTTGGCACCGGGGAGCTGTTTTTT.

In this sample, this clonotype turned up many times. This rearrangement joins TRBV2 to TRBJ2-7; TRBD1 aligns across 10 bases. The CDR3 loop spans 14 amino acids. CDR1 and CDR2 (germline): SNHLY, FYNNEI. J gave up 3 bases and V 5 bases, and 4 bases lay outside the gene matches. CDR3 loop: CASSRDRGNYEQYF. As DNA, the CDR3 is TGTGCCAGCAGTAGGGACAGGGGAAACTACGAGCAGTACTTC.

This clonotype was seen repeatedly, ten times or more. The rearrangement uses TRBV28 and TRBJ1-5; 8 bases are shared with TRBD1. V gave up 5 bases and J gave up 6 bases; unmatched junction bases: 6. The CDR3 covers 14 residues. Germline V CDR1 and CDR2: MDHEN, SYDVKM. Written as DNA, the CDR3 is TGTGCCAGCAGTCAGGGGGCGCGGAGTCAGCCCCAGCATTTT. It encodes CASSQGARSQPQHF.

The chain uses TRBV29-1 and TRBJ2-5; 9 positions match TRBD2. CDR3 size: 14 residues. V lost 3 bases and J lost 7; bases outside the gene matches: 9. The germline gives CDR1 SQVTM, CDR2 ANQGSEA. The CDR3 region is CSVEMPSGVGTQYF. The CDR3 nucleotides are TGCAGCGTTGAGATGCCTAGCGGGGTGGGGACCCAGTACTTC.

This clonotype was counted ten times or more. The rearrangement joins TRBV10-1 to TRBJ2-5; 10 bases align to TRBD2. The CDR3 has 18 residues. CDR1 and CDR2 (germline): WNHNN, SYGVQD (reference sequence). V shed 10 bases, J shed 0 bases, and the junction held 17 bases outside the gene matches. The CDR3 loop is CANGEGGEGLADQETQYF. The CDR3 DNA reads as TGCGCCAATGGGGAGGGGGGAGAAGGACTAGCGGACCAAGAGACCCAGTACTTC.

The chain couples TRBV27 to TRBJ2-5; D is perhaps TRBD2 (6 bases). V lost 5 bases and J lost 2, with 12 bases in between. The germline V gene has CDR1 MNHEY and CDR2 SMNVEV (reference sequence). The CDR3 runs 14 residues. The CDR3 DNA reads TGTGCCAGCAGTCCCCTAGCGCCGCAAGAGACCCAGTACTTC. It is translated as CASSPLAPQETQYF.

This clonotype was counted ten times or more. The V gene is TRBV19, the J gene TRBJ2-5, with D uncertain. CDR3 length equals 14 residues. V was clipped by 3 bases and J by 6 bases, with 14 bases between them. The V gene's germline CDR1 is LNHDA and CDR2 SQIVND (reference sequence). The CDR3 sequence: CASSIRPSEKTQYF. The CDR3 nucleotides are TGTGCCAGTAGTATTCGCCCATCTGAGAAGACCCAGTACTTC.

V gene TRBV6-5 combines with J gene TRBJ2-5; TRBD2 matches 7 bases. The CDR3 has 14 amino acids. Looked up from germline, CDR1 is MNHEY and CDR2 is SVGAGI. Trimming at V came to 4 bases and at J to 5 bases, leaving 7 bases not matched to a gene. In DNA form, the CDR3 reads TGTGCCAGCAGTTTCGAAACAGCGGGGGAGACCCAGTACTTC. It translates to CASSFETAGETQYF.

This clonotype appeared many times. This sequence joins TRBV4-1 and TRBJ2-5; 8 positions match TRBD2. The J segment lost 5 bases and the V segment lost 9 bases, leaving 17 bases of the junction unmatched. This CDR3 comprises 16 residues. Germline V CDR1 and CDR2: MGHRA, YSYEKL. The DNA of the CDR3 is TGCGCCAGTACCCCAACCGGGGGGGGCGCGGGGGAGACCCAGTACTTC. This codes for CASTPTGGGAGETQYF.

This clonotype was recorded many times. The rearrangement uses TRBV12-3 or TRBV12-4 and TRBJ1-1, with a possible D match to TRBD1 (6 bases). This CDR3 has 13 amino acids. V gave up 5 bases and J gave up 4 bases, with 11 bases separating them. The CDR3 bases are TGTGCCAGCAGTGCCACAGGGAGCACTGAAGCTTTCTTT. Translation gives CASSATGSTEAFF.

The chain uses TRBV6-9 and TRBJ2-7, with D perhaps matching TRBD2 (6 bases). The germline gives CDR1 MNHGY, CDR2 SVAAGI. CDR3 length equals 14 residues. Trimming removed 10 bases at V and 3 bases at J, with 19 bases between. CDR3 DNA: TGTGCCACCCAATCCGGGACTCCCGACTACGAGCAGTACTTC. This translates into CATQSGTPDYEQYF.

This clonotype came up many times. The J gene is TRBJ2-7, the V gene TRBV24-1; TRBD2 matches at 8 bases. Germline loops: CDR1 KGHDR, CDR2 SFDVKD. V was pared by 5 bases and J by 5 bases, with 4 bases of the junction left unmatched. The CDR3 sequence is 13 residues long. The CDR3 nucleotides read TGTGCCACCAGTGCCAGCGGGAGAAACGAGCAGTACTTC. Translated: CATSASGRNEQYF.

This clonotype was seen at least ten times. The chain employs TRBV6-5 and TRBJ2-7; tentatively, D is TRBD1 (6 bases). V was clipped by 7 bases and J by 4 bases, with 14 bases between them. Per germline, CDR1 MNHEY and CDR2 SVGAGI. The CDR3 totals 13 residues. CDR3 in amino acids: CASIPGQRYEQYF. CDR3 DNA: TGTGCCAGCATTCCAGGACAGCGTTACGAGCAGTACTTC.

The chain employs TRBV2 and TRBJ2-7; D call uncertain. Germline assignment: CDR1 SNHLY and CDR2 FYNNEI. Trimming pared 6 bases from V and 0 bases from J, leaving 18 bases between. The CDR3 is made up of 16 amino acids. In DNA form, the CDR3 reads TGTGCCAGCAGCGCATACCCCGCGCCCGTCTCCTACGAGCAGTACTTC. Translated, it gives CASSAYPAPVSYEQYF. The whole variable domain, remainder taken from reference TRBV2 and TRBJ2-7, is EPEVTQTPSHQVTQMGQEVILRCVPISNHLYFYWYRQILGQKVEFLVSFYNNEISEKSEIFDDQFSVERPDGSNFTLKIRSTKLEDSAMYFCASSAYPAPVSYEQYFGPGTRLTVT.

The table lists this clonotype with many counts. V is TRBV15 and J is TRBJ2-5; 7 bases map to TRBD2. V was pared by 8 bases and J by 2 bases, with 8 bases of the junction left unmatched. The germline gives CDR1 LNHNV, CDR2 YYDKDF (reference sequence). The CDR3 totals 14 residues. This chain's CDR3 is CATRPSGTQETQYF. The CDR3 DNA reads TGTGCCACCCGCCCAAGCGGGACTCAAGAGACCCAGTACTTC. The complete variable domain, with remaining parts taken from reference TRBV15 and TRBJ2-5, reads DAMVIQNPRYQVTQFGKPVTLSCSQTLNHNVMYWYQQKSSQAPKLLFHYYDKDFNNEADTPDNFQSRRPNTSFCFLDIRSPGLGDTAMYLCATRPSGTQETQYFGPGTRLLVL.

This clonotype came up many times. This rearrangement joins TRBV2 to TRBJ1-6; 7 bases agree with TRBD1. CDR3 length equals 14 residues. Germline V gene data show CDR1 as SNHLY and CDR2 as FYNNEI. Trimming took 7 bases from V and 6 from J; bases not matched to a gene: 6. The CDR3 loop reads CASNTGTANSPLHF. The CDR3 bases are TGTGCCAGCAATACCGGGACAGCTAATTCACCCCTCCACTTT.

In its sample, this clonotype was seen many times. The V call is TRBV12-3 or TRBV12-4, the J call TRBJ1-1; D call uncertain. The CDR3 sequence is 13 residues long. V shed 3 bases and J shed 5 bases, with 10 bases lying between them. The CDR3 loop reads CASSFMLSTEAFF. CDR3 in DNA: TGTGCCAGCAGTTTTATGCTAAGTACTGAAGCTTTCTTT.

This clonotype showed up many times. The chain combines TRBV5-1 with TRBJ1-2, with D possibly TRBD1 on 5 matching bases. CDR1 and CDR2 from the germline V gene are SGHRS and YFSETQ. The CDR3 length is 15 residues. Between the trimmed V and J ends, which lost 0 bases and 4 bases, there was a span of 13 bases. The CDR3 DNA follows: TGCGCCAGCAGCTTGGGATTAGGGGAAGTCTATGGCTACACCTTC. Amino acids: CASSLGLGEVYGYTF.

The V and J genes are TRBV12-3 or TRBV12-4 and TRBJ1-1; D is undetermined. This CDR3 region has 14 residues. The V and J ends lost 2 bases and 3 bases respectively, with 10 bases between them. The CDR3: CASSLFNGYTEAFF. The CDR3 region has the DNA TGTGCCAGCAGTTTATTCAACGGGTACACTGAAGCTTTCTTT.

This clonotype has a count of ten or more. The gene calls are TRBV2 and TRBJ2-5, with 8 positions matching TRBD1. V lost 3 bases and J lost 5; bases outside the gene matches: 5. Germline loops: CDR1 SNHLY, CDR2 FYNNEI. The CDR3 is 14 residues long. CDR3 bases: TGTGCCAGCAGTGAGGGACAGGCCGGGGAGACCCAGTACTTC. As protein: CASSEGQAGETQYF. The entire variable domain, with the rest obtained from reference TRBV2 and TRBJ2-5, is as follows: EPEVTQTPSHQVTQMGQEVILRCVPISNHLYFYWYRQILGQKVEFLVSFYNNEISEKSEIFDDQFSVERPDGSNFTLKIRSTKLEDSAMYFCASSEGQAGETQYFGPGTRLLVL.

This clonotype was recorded many times. The J gene is TRBJ1-3, the V gene TRBV11-2, with D unresolved. Trimming stripped 5 bases from V and 1 base from J, with 12 bases between. CDR3 length: 15 amino acids. In germline, CDR1 is SGHAT, CDR2 FQNNGV. CDR3 sequence (DNA): TGTGCCAGCAGCCTCCTTTGGGATTCTGGAAACACCATATATTTT. Residues: CASSLLWDSGNTIYF.

This clonotype was seen ten or more times. J is TRBJ2-5 and V is TRBV4-1; 13 bases match TRBD2. Germline V lookup: CDR1 MGHRA, CDR2 YSYEKL. The CDR3 totals 15 residues. Losses at the gene ends were 4 bases for V and 9 bases for J; bases not matched to a gene: 8. The CDR3 reads CASSPWTSGRMSQYF. The DNA of the CDR3 is TGCGCCAGCAGCCCCTGGACTAGCGGGAGAATGTCCCAGTACTTC.

This clonotype was recorded many times. This sequence joins TRBV6-1 and TRBJ1-2, with 10 bases lining up with TRBD1. Per the germline V gene, CDR1 is MNHNS and CDR2 is SASEGT. This CDR3 is built from 12 residues. V lost 6 bases to trimming and J lost 6 bases; unmatched junction nucleotides: 1. In DNA form, the CDR3 reads TGTGCCAGCAGGACAGGGGGCCATGGCTACACCTTC. Translation: CASRTGGHGYTF.